Listed below are T cell receptor beta chains from one sample, sequenced in a study of shared clonotypes between healthy human individuals. The assay was immunoSEQ multiplex PCR, and TCRdb's table has in-frame clones only and misses some. The sample carries around 2,000,000 clones, about 95% recorded once. Specimen: naive CD8+ T cells sorted from blood. All receptors come from a man aged 18 to 29 in good health. The CDR3 runs from the conserved cysteine through the conserved F or W.

CDR3 length: 13; J gene: TRBJ1-2; V gene: TRBV27; CDR3 protein: CASSGSTTYGYTF
CDR3 length: 13; J gene: TRBJ2-3; V gene: TRBV15; CDR3 protein: CATGASGTDTQYF
CDR3 length: 14; J gene: TRBJ2-2; V gene: TRBV5-1; CDR3 protein: CASSLGDSTGELFF
CDR3 length: 14; J gene: TRBJ1-2; V gene: TRBV28; CDR3 protein: CASSPQEGFYGYTF
CDR3 length: 16; J gene: TRBJ2-5; V gene: TRBV4-3; CDR3 protein: CASSQELAGLQETQYF
CDR3 length: 15; J gene: TRBJ2-7; V gene: TRBV27; CDR3 protein: CASSLSREGRHEQYF
CDR3 length: 17; J gene: TRBJ2-3; V gene: TRBV9; CDR3 protein: CASSVAPGLDGPDTQYF
CDR3 length: 13; J gene: TRBJ2-7; V gene: TRBV28; CDR3 protein: CASSPPWGYGQYF
CDR3 length: 12; J gene: TRBJ1-2; V gene: TRBV6-1; CDR3 protein: CASSEDGYGYTF
CDR3 length: 15; J gene: TRBJ2-1; V gene: TRBV9; CDR3 protein: CASSVGTSSYNEQFF
CDR3 length: 16; J gene: TRBJ2-1; V gene: TRBV5-5; CDR3 protein: CASSSPSGSSYNEQFF
CDR3 length: 13; J gene: TRBJ1-5; V gene: TRBV28; CDR3 protein: CASSSEGSQPQHF
CDR3 length: 13; J gene: TRBJ1-4; V gene: TRBV25-1; CDR3 protein: CASSGTGNEKLFF
CDR3 length: 14; J gene: TRBJ1-2; V gene: TRBV5-4; CDR3 protein: CASSPGQGVFGYTF
CDR3 length: 14; J gene: TRBJ2-1; V gene: TRBV25-1; CDR3 protein: CASSENKEHNEQFF
CDR3 length: 15; J gene: TRBJ1-3; V gene: TRBV27; CDR3 protein: CASSLDRGSGNTIYF
CDR3 length: 16; J gene: TRBJ1-1; V gene: TRBV11-1; CDR3 protein: CASSAVPDNMNTEAFF
CDR3 length: 16; J gene: TRBJ2-1; V gene: TRBV5-8; CDR3 protein: CASSYYRAAGSNEQFF
CDR3 length: 14; J gene: TRBJ2-7; V gene: TRBV27; CDR3 protein: CASSLSGTGYEQYF
CDR3 length: 12; J gene: TRBJ1-1; V gene: TRBV7-9; CDR3 protein: CASSLGRTEAFF
CDR3 length: 15; J gene: TRBJ2-1; V gene: TRBV7-6; CDR3 protein: CASSLEAGLPNEQFF
CDR3 length: 15; J gene: TRBJ1-2; V gene: TRBV7-2; CDR3 protein: CASSSWDRAIYGYTF
CDR3 length: 14; J gene: TRBJ1-4; V gene: TRBV6-6; CDR3 protein: CASTEVVSDEKLFF
CDR3 length: 15; J gene: TRBJ1-6; V gene: TRBV19; CDR3 protein: CASSNASSYNSPLHF
CDR3 length: 15; J gene: TRBJ2-5; V gene: TRBV9; CDR3 protein: CASSVGGTGGETQYF
CDR3 length: 14; J gene: TRBJ2-1; V gene: TRBV28; CDR3 protein: CASSLDRGGTEQFF
CDR3 length: 14; J gene: TRBJ2-1; V gene: TRBV7-7; CDR3 protein: CASSLGVGGDKQFF
CDR3 length: 14; J gene: TRBJ2-2; V gene: TRBV19; CDR3 protein: CASSIGLNTGELFF
CDR3 length: 15; J gene: TRBJ2-2; V gene: TRBV27; CDR3 protein: CASHTGLVSTGELFF
CDR3 length: 16; J gene: TRBJ2-2; V gene: TRBV5-1; CDR3 protein: CASSLERQVNTGELFF
CDR3 length: 14; J gene: TRBJ2-7; V gene: TRBV6-5; CDR3 protein: CASSYSGTGYEQYF
CDR3 length: 15; J gene: TRBJ2-3; V gene: TRBV6-1; CDR3 protein: CASSARDRVTDTQYF
CDR3 length: 14; J gene: TRBJ1-2; V gene: TRBV7-9; CDR3 protein: CASSPDSSHYGYTF
CDR3 length: 16; J gene: TRBJ2-7; V gene: TRBV7-9; CDR3 protein: CASSPPTGQGTYEQYF
CDR3 length: 15; J gene: TRBJ2-5; V gene: TRBV7-9; CDR3 protein: CASSLPPGGVETQYF
CDR3 length: 16; J gene: TRBJ2-1; V gene: TRBV10-2; CDR3 protein: CASSELGLAGVNEQFF
CDR3 length: 15; J gene: TRBJ1-6; V gene: TRBV15; CDR3 protein: CATSRAAGLGSPLHF
CDR3 length: 16; J gene: TRBJ2-2; V gene: TRBV4-1; CDR3 protein: CASSQPGARNTGELFF
CDR3 length: 15; J gene: TRBJ2-6; V gene: TRBV6-5; CDR3 protein: CASSYSGNGANVLTF
CDR3 length: 12; J gene: TRBJ1-2; V gene: TRBV15; CDR3 protein: CATSRVGYGYTF
CDR3 length: 14; J gene: TRBJ2-7; V gene: TRBV18; CDR3 protein: CASSAGGFNYEQYF
CDR3 length: 17; J gene: TRBJ1-2; V gene: TRBV5-1; CDR3 protein: CASSLEVLAGSYYGYTF
CDR3 length: 15; J gene: TRBJ1-1; V gene: TRBV30; CDR3 protein: CAWSVDREGNTEAFF
CDR3 length: 17; J gene: TRBJ2-1; V gene: TRBV7-6; CDR3 protein: CASSPASGLDAYNEQFF
CDR3 length: 14; J gene: TRBJ2-7; V gene: TRBV19; CDR3 protein: CASSSDVVPYEQYF
CDR3 length: 16; J gene: TRBJ2-1; V gene: TRBV30; CDR3 protein: CAWSVKGRSGNNEQFF
CDR3 length: 13; J gene: TRBJ2-5; V gene: TRBV6-5; CDR3 protein: CASSYDRGETQYF
CDR3 length: 13; J gene: TRBJ2-1; V gene: TRBV28; CDR3 protein: CASVLAGGNEQFF
CDR3 length: 15; J gene: TRBJ2-3; V gene: TRBV6-5; CDR3 protein: CASTPDPFGADTQYF
CDR3 length: 14; J gene: TRBJ1-2; V gene: TRBV29-1; CDR3 protein: CSVGSAAGNYGYTF
CDR3 length: 14; J gene: TRBJ2-7; V gene: TRBV10-1; CDR3 protein: CASSGGSGRHEQYF
CDR3 length: 16; J gene: TRBJ2-3; V gene: TRBV5-6; CDR3 protein: CASSWESGGSTDTQYF